This T cell receptor (beta chain) is drawn from a study of blood T cell repertoires in COVID-19. Looking at the study overall: Donors in Cohort 3 who had recovered were those with two negative PCRs, healthcare professional clearance, or resolution of their symptoms. PBMCs, B-cell-depleted T cells, or T cells were the source of the cDNA or gDNA that made up the material.

In the authors' methods: Estimated nucleated cell counts came from reference gene primer amplification. The protocol was immunoSEQ multiplex PCR, while the TCRdb copy is restricted to in-frame clones and leaves out a portion. V and J calls and clone size are those listed in that table; D and trimming were worked out from the DNA. The data contain some 330,000 clones, roughly 86% of them singletons. J lost 6 bases, V lost 10 bases, and 19 bases had no gene match. This CDR3 is 16 amino acids long. Germline CDR1 and CDR2: SGHAT and FQNNGV. Individuals drawn from 20 to 30 US areas were roughly 18 to 89 years old.

The V and J genes are TRBV11-2 and TRBJ2-3; TRBD2 aligns across 7 bases. This TCR was recovered from a middle-aged man in a cohort exposed to, infected with or recovered from COVID-19 (not recorded which). The sample consisted of PBMCs or T cells enriched from blood (not recorded which). CDR3 protein: CATVLGGREMADTQYF. The CDR3 nucleotides read TGTGCCACCGTGTTGGGCGGGCGGGAGATGGCCGATACGCAGTATTTT.